The 28 T cell receptor beta chains given below trace back to one sample, sequenced in a study of T cells in tuberculosis. Data came from immunoSEQ multiplex PCR; TCRdb stores just in-frame clones and leaves some out. The data hold just under 45,000 clones, with roughly 94% observed a single time. The sequencing sample was made of PBMCs. The receptors shown here come from a donor between 10 and 29 years old with latent tuberculosis or without tuberculosis infection. Some clones in this sample may be carry-over from other donors' samples.

The chain has TRBV28 and TRBJ2-3; 7 bases match TRBD1. Germline V gene lookup returns CDR1 MDHEN and CDR2 SYDVKM. Trimming at V came to 0 bases and at J to 3 bases, leaving 6 bases not matched to a gene. The CDR3 length is 16 residues. The CDR3 region is CASSLWDNRGTDTQYF. The DNA of the CDR3 is TGTGCCAGCAGTTTATGGGACAACAGGGGAACAGATACGCAGTATTTT.

The chain employs TRBV11-2 and TRBJ1-3; D possibly corresponds to TRBD1 (6 bases). Germline assignment: CDR1 SGHAT and CDR2 FQNNGV. The CDR3 totals 16 residues. V was cut by 5 bases and J by 1 base, with 15 bases left in between. CDR3: CASSAGVGASGNTIYF. The DNA of the CDR3 is TGTGCCAGCAGCGCAGGGGTGGGGGCTTCTGGAAACACCATATATTTT.

The chain is built from TRBV7-7 and TRBJ1-1; D gene ambiguous. With 8 bases removed from V and 6 bases from J, the gap between germline ends came to 19 bases. Per the germline V gene, CDR1 is SSHAT and CDR2 is FNYEAQ (reference sequence). This CDR3 has 14 residues. CDR3 DNA: TGTGCCAGCTCTCCCCCGGAGGGCTCCGCTGAAGCTTTCTTT. Its translation: CASSPPEGSAEAFF.

The chain couples TRBV5-1 to TRBJ2-7; possible D gene TRBD2, 6 bases. CDR3 length: 12 amino acids. Germline CDR1 SGHRS, CDR2 YFSETQ. The V gene lost 4 bases and the J gene lost 4 bases, with 9 bases spanning the gap. This CDR3 reads CASSPGTYEQYF. In nucleotides, the CDR3 is TGCGCCAGCAGCCCGGGGACTTACGAGCAGTACTTC.

The rearrangement joins TRBV28 to TRBJ2-2, with D perhaps TRBD2 (6 bases). V was cut by 2 bases and J by 5 bases, with 12 bases left in between. This CDR3 spans 15 amino acids. Germline CDR1 MDHEN, CDR2 SYDVKM. CDR3 sequence: CASSLNPGETGELFF. The CDR3 nucleotides are TGTGCCAGCAGTTTAAATCCGGGAGAGACCGGGGAGCTGTTTTTT.

This chain connects TRBV7-8 to TRBJ2-2; the D is unclear. Trimming shortened V by 5 bases and J by 0 bases, and 13 bases separated the two germline ends. The CDR3 runs to 16 residues. Germline V lookup: CDR1 SGHVS, CDR2 FQNEAQ. CDR3 in amino acids: CASSPRGRTNTGELFF. CDR3 nucleotide sequence: TGTGCCAGCAGCCCCCGAGGTCGGACGAACACCGGGGAGCTGTTTTTT.

A single count supports this clone. This chain joins TRBV30 and TRBJ1-5, with D possibly being TRBD1 (6 bases). V was trimmed by 0 bases and J by 2 bases, leaving 14 bases between them. The CDR3 length is 16 residues. Per germline, CDR1 GTSNPN and CDR2 SVGIG (reference sequence). CDR3 in amino acids: CAWSVRGGSGNQPQHF. The CDR3 region has the DNA TGTGCCTGGAGTGTTCGGGGGGGCTCAGGCAATCAGCCCCAGCATTTT. The whole variable domain, filled in from reference TRBV30 and TRBJ1-5, reads SQTIHQWPATLVQPVGSPLSLECTVEGTSNPNLYWYRQAAGRGLQLLFYSVGIGQISSEVPQNLSASRPQDRQFILSSKKLLLSDSGFYLCAWSVRGGSGNQPQHFGDGTRLSIL.

J is TRBJ2-7 and V is TRBV11-2, with D hard to call. The CDR3 is 11 amino acids. Germline V CDR1 and CDR2: SGHAT, FQNNGV. Deletions cut 5 bases from V and 1 base from J, with 3 bases between. CDR3: CASSVSYEQYF. As DNA, the CDR3 is TGTGCCAGCAGCGTATCCTACGAGCAGTACTTC.

This chain connects TRBV6-5 to TRBJ1-2; D remains ambiguous. The germline V gene encodes CDR1 MNHEY and CDR2 SVGAGI. The V end was cut by 3 bases, the J end by 6 bases, with 11 bases between. The length of the CDR3 is 13 residues. CDR3 in DNA: TGTGCCAGCAGTTATACGGAGGGTAATGGCTACACCTTC. Amino acid sequence: CASSYTEGNGYTF.

The chain uses TRBV27 and TRBJ2-1, with D perhaps TRBD1 (6 bases). Trimming stripped 8 bases from V and 7 bases from J, with 18 bases between. CDR3 length equals 14 residues. CDR1 is MNHEY, CDR2 SMNVEV, per germline (reference sequence). The chain's CDR3 is CASRSRGARNEQFF. CDR3 coding DNA: TGTGCCAGCCGGAGCAGGGGCGCGAGGAATGAGCAGTTCTTC.

The chain carries TRBV6-5 and TRBJ1-1; D ambiguous. CDR1 MNHEY and CDR2 SVGAGI come from the germline V gene. The length of the CDR3 is 15 residues. V was trimmed by 0 bases and J by 0 bases, leaving 8 bases between them. The CDR3 loop is CASSYSRVMNTEAFF. The CDR3, as DNA: TGTGCCAGCAGTTACTCACGCGTGATGAACACTGAAGCTTTCTTT.

CDR3 sequence (DNA): TGTGCCAGCAGTCCTACGGGACAGGGGGCTAACTATGGCTACACCTTC. Amino acids: CASSPTGQGANYGYTF. The chain has TRBV28 and TRBJ1-2, with 11 bases fitting TRBD1. The V and J ends lost 5 bases and 0 bases, in that order; junction bases with no gene match: 5. The CDR3 runs to 16 residues. Germline values: CDR1 MDHEN, CDR2 SYDVKM.

The CDR3 reads CASSEQANYQPQHF. DNA of the CDR3: TGTGCCAGCAGTGAACAGGCCAATTATCAGCCCCAGCATTTT. The chain is built from TRBV6-1 and TRBJ1-5; D remains ambiguous. Germline V gives CDR1 MNHNS, CDR2 SASEGT. V lost 2 bases and J lost 5, with 10 bases in between. The CDR3 runs to 14 residues.

This clone has only one observation. The chain links TRBV7-8 to TRBJ1-2; no firm D call. Germline V gene data show CDR1 as SGHVS and CDR2 as FQNEAQ. The CDR3 runs to 14 residues. V lost 1 base and J lost 4, with 10 bases in between. The CDR3 spells CASSLEQFVYGYTF. The CDR3, as DNA: TGTGCCAGCAGCTTAGAACAATTCGTCTATGGCTACACCTTC.

The rearrangement uses TRBV9 and TRBJ1-1; D possibly corresponds to TRBD1 (6 bases). Germline CDR1 is SGDLS and CDR2 is YYNGEE. This CDR3 region has 13 residues. V lost 4 bases, J lost 4 bases, and 11 bases lay in between. CDR3 region: CASSTGQSTEAFF. The CDR3, as DNA: TGTGCCAGCAGCACAGGACAGAGCACTGAAGCTTTCTTT.

This clone occurred once. The V gene is TRBV5-1, the J gene TRBJ2-1; 7 nucleotides agree with TRBD2. V lost 0 bases to trimming and J lost 6 bases; unmatched junction nucleotides: 3. Germline CDR1 SGHRS, CDR2 YFSETQ. The CDR3 runs to 14 residues. CDR3 in DNA: TGCGCCAGCAGCTTGGATCGGGGGGTCAATGAGCAGTTCTTC. Translating it yields CASSLDRGVNEQFF.

The chain carries TRBV7-9 and TRBJ2-7; the D is unclear. V gave up 5 bases and J gave up 3 bases, with 14 bases separating them. The germline gives CDR1 SEHNR, CDR2 FQNEAQ (reference sequence). The CDR3 covers 14 residues. CDR3 in DNA: TGTGCCAGCAGCCCGACAACAGAATTCTACGAGCAGTACTTC. Protein product: CASSPTTEFYEQYF.

This clone appeared a single time. The chain has TRBV6-1 and TRBJ2-7; the match to TRBD1 covers 7 bases. Germline V gives CDR1 MNHNS, CDR2 SASEGT. The CDR3 is made up of 13 amino acids. V lost 6 bases to trimming and J lost 2 bases; unmatched junction nucleotides: 4. In DNA, the CDR3 is TGTGCCAGCAGGCCCGGGACAGCCTACGAGCAGTACTTC. It translates to CASRPGTAYEQYF.

This sequence joins TRBV4-3 and TRBJ1-1, with D perhaps matching TRBD1 (6 bases). The CDR3 is 15 residues long. Trimming took 1 base from V and 4 from J, leaving 13 bases between them. Germline V gene lookup returns CDR1 LGHNA and CDR2 YSLEER. The CDR3 region is CASSQAGEGITEAFF. The CDR3 nucleotides read TGCGCCAGCAGCCAAGCAGGGGAGGGGATCACTGAAGCTTTCTTT.

The chain couples TRBV19 to TRBJ2-7; possibly TRBD2 for D (5 bases). This CDR3 is built from 14 residues. V gave up 4 bases and J gave up 0 bases, with 10 bases separating them. Per germline, CDR1 LNHDA and CDR2 SQIVND (reference sequence). The DNA of the CDR3 is TGTGCCAGTAGTAGACGGGAAGACTCCTACGAGCAGTACTTC. Translated: CASSRREDSYEQYF. Full variable domain (outside the CDR3, taken from reference TRBV19 and TRBJ2-7): DGGITQSPKYLFRKEGQNVTLSCEQNLNHDAMYWYRQDPGQGLRLIYYSQIVNDFQKGDIAEGYSVSREKKESFPLTVTSAQKNPTAFYLCASSRREDSYEQYFGPGTRLTVT.

The chain uses TRBV7-9 and TRBJ2-2; 7 nucleotides match TRBD1. Per germline, CDR1 SEHNR and CDR2 FQNEAQ (reference sequence). The CDR3 runs 14 residues. Losses at the gene ends were 1 base for V and 8 bases for J; bases not matched to a gene: 4. This CDR3 reads CASSLGGTAGELFF. In DNA, the CDR3 is TGTGCCAGCAGCTTAGGAGGGACAGCGGGGGAGCTGTTTTTT.

The chain joins TRBV5-1 to TRBJ2-3; TRBD2 matches 9 bases. CDR3 length equals 15 residues. Germline assignment: CDR1 SGHRS and CDR2 YFSETQ. Losses at the gene ends were 0 bases for V and 5 bases for J; bases not matched to a gene: 4. The CDR3 DNA reads as TGCGCCAGCAGCTTGGGCGGGAGGGCCGGAGATACGCAGTATTTT. Translating it yields CASSLGGRAGDTQYF.

The genes are TRBV7-2 and TRBJ1-2, with TRBD1 as a possible D gene (5 bases). The germline V gene has CDR1 SGHTA and CDR2 FQGNSA. Trimming cost V 1 base and J 4 bases, with 16 bases left between them. The CDR3 is 16 residues long. The CDR3 DNA reads TGTGCCAGCAGCTTAGGCGGTACAGGAAAGATCTATGGCTACACCTTC. Amino acid sequence: CASSLGGTGKIYGYTF.

The chain uses TRBV5-1 and TRBJ1-5; D possibly corresponds to TRBD1 (6 bases). V was clipped by 4 bases and J by 6 bases, with 17 bases between them. The CDR3 sequence is 15 residues long. CDR1 SGHRS and CDR2 YFSETQ come from the germline V gene. The CDR3 is CASSQGGGASQPQHF. The CDR3 DNA reads TGCGCCAGCAGCCAAGGAGGGGGGGCCTCTCAGCCCCAGCATTTT.

V and J are TRBV18 and TRBJ1-4, with 7 nucleotides matching TRBD1. Germline V gives CDR1 KGHSH, CDR2 LQKENI. CDR3 size: 15 residues. The J segment lost 5 bases and the V segment lost 2 bases, leaving 5 bases of the junction unmatched. The CDR3 spells CASSPSGRGNEKLFF. The DNA of the CDR3 is TGTGCCAGCTCACCATCCGGCAGGGGGAATGAAAAACTGTTTTTT.

This chain joins TRBV29-1 and TRBJ1-1; a weak D match, TRBD1 (6 bases). This CDR3 comprises 13 residues. Germline V gives CDR1 SQVTM, CDR2 ANQGSEA. V shed 7 bases and J shed 2 bases, with 14 bases lying between them. CDR3 loop: CSALDRKNTEAFF. DNA for the CDR3: TGCAGCGCCCTCGACAGGAAAAACACTGAAGCTTTCTTT.

V usage is TRBV4-3 and J usage is TRBJ2-3; 9 nucleotides align to TRBD1. This CDR3 is 16 amino acids long. V lost 5 bases to trimming and J lost 3 bases; unmatched junction nucleotides: 9. Germline V gene sequence: CDR1 LGHNA, CDR2 YSLEER. DNA of the CDR3: TGCGCCAGCAGCAAAAACCCGGGACAGGGTACAGATACGCAGTATTTT. As protein: CASSKNPGQGTDTQYF.

The V gene is TRBV2, the J gene TRBJ1-1; D is possibly TRBD1 (6 bases). Germline V gives CDR1 SNHLY, CDR2 FYNNEI. V gave up 10 bases and J gave up 4 bases, with 19 bases separating them. The length of the CDR3 is 14 residues. The CDR3 protein is CATGRESGATEAFF. In DNA, the CDR3 is TGTGCCACGGGGAGGGAATCAGGGGCCACTGAAGCTTTCTTT.